Shown below are 20 T cell receptor beta chains from a single sample sequenced in a study of T-cell reconstitution after alpha-beta-depleted transplantation in children. This sample's TCRbeta library carried unique molecular identifier barcodes. TCRdb processed the PCR reads anew with MiXCR; each CDR3 protein has one entry. The sample consists of hundreds of thousands of distinct CDR3 sequences, about an eighth of them appearing once. The source material was PBMCs, sampled before TCRalphabeta/CD19-depleted stem cell transplant. The source of these receptors is a girl aged 2 to 10 with congenital amegakaryocytic thrombocytopenia, due to receive a stem cell transplant.

The gene calls are TRBV4-2 and TRBJ2-7; 8 bases fit TRBD2. V lost 3 bases and J lost 7; bases outside the gene matches: 11. The germline CDR1 and CDR2 sequences are LGHNA and YNFKEQ. The CDR3 contains 15 residues. The DNA for the CDR3 is TGTGCCAGCAGCCAGGTTGGAGCGGGAGAGTGGGAGCAGTACTTC. Amino acids: CASSQVGAGEWEQYF.

This clonotype appeared a few times. The chain combines TRBV3-1 with TRBJ2-7, with D possibly being TRBD1 or TRBD2 (5 bases each). Germline V CDR1 and CDR2: LGHDT, YNNKEL (reference sequence). The CDR3 has 17 residues. Trimming removed 0 bases from V and 1 base from J, with 16 bases in between. The CDR3 loop is CASSQDGGGGQSYEQYF. The CDR3 DNA reads TGTGCCAGCAGCCAAGATGGGGGTGGAGGCCAGTCCTACGAGCAGTACTTC.

The chain combines TRBV2 with TRBJ1-5; no clear D gene. Germline V gene sequence: CDR1 SNHLY, CDR2 FYNNEI. V was pared by 4 bases and J by 3 bases, with 13 bases between. CDR3 length: 15 residues. For the CDR3, the DNA is TGTGCCAGCAGTGTCCCCGGACGGTTCAATCAGCCCCAGCATTTT. This codes for CASSVPGRFNQPQHF.

The chain carries TRBV5-6 and TRBJ2-3; D call uncertain. Looked up from germline, CDR1 is SGHDT and CDR2 is YYEEEE. Between the trimmed V and J ends, which lost 3 bases and 6 bases, there was a span of 11 bases. The CDR3 extends over 13 amino acids. The CDR3 here is CASSSNDGDTQYF. The DNA of the CDR3 is TGTGCCAGCAGCTCCAACGACGGGGATACGCAGTATTTT.

This clonotype was counted ten times or more. The genes are TRBV12-3 or TRBV12-4 and TRBJ2-3, with a weak D call TRBD1 (6 bases). The CDR3 is made up of 13 amino acids. V lost 3 bases and J 4 bases, leaving 8 bases between the germline ends. Written as DNA, the CDR3 is TGTGCCAGCAGTTTCAGGGGATCAGATACGCAGTATTTT. It encodes CASSFRGSDTQYF.

The V call is TRBV30, the J call TRBJ2-5; TRBD2 aligns across 9 bases. This CDR3 contains 16 residues. Germline assignment: CDR1 GTSNPN and CDR2 SVGIG (reference sequence). The J segment lost 1 base and the V segment lost 1 base, leaving 7 bases of the junction unmatched. The CDR3 nucleotides are TGTGCCTGGAGTGGAGTAGCGGGAGAGGCCCAAGAGACCCAGTACTTC. It yields the protein CAWSGVAGEAQETQYF. The full variable domain, with the rest looked up from reference TRBV30 and TRBJ2-5, is SQTIHQWPATLVQPVGSPLSLECTVEGTSNPNLYWYRQAAGRGLQLLFYSVGIGQISSEVPQNLSASRPQDRQFILSSKKLLLSDSGFYLCAWSGVAGEAQETQYFGPGTRLLVL.

This clonotype showed up many times. The rearrangement uses TRBV29-1 and TRBJ2-7; no reliable D call. The CDR3 extends over 12 amino acids. V was clipped by 6 bases and J by 3 bases, with 12 bases between them. Germline V CDR1 and CDR2: SQVTM, ANQGSEA. DNA for the CDR3: TGCAGCGTGAGGACGGCCGTCTACGAGCAGTACTTC. Protein: CSVRTAVYEQYF.

The rearrangement links TRBV11-2 to TRBJ2-7, with D tentatively TRBD2 (6 bases). Trimming pared 0 bases from V and 3 bases from J, leaving 18 bases between. The CDR3 runs 17 residues. The germline CDR1 and CDR2 sequences are SGHAT and FQNNGV. CDR3 DNA: TGTGCCAGCAGCTTAGATCTTGGCGGGGCTTTGTTCTACGAGCAGTACTTC. This gives the protein CASSLDLGGALFYEQYF.

The chain couples TRBV5-1 to TRBJ2-2, with D possibly matching TRBD1 (5 bases). Trimming removed 4 bases from V and 8 bases from J, with 36 bases in between. Per germline, CDR1 SGHRS and CDR2 YFSETQ. The CDR3 covers 21 residues. The CDR3 DNA is TGCGCCAGCAGCCCCAAACAGGCGATGAGGTCCTCGCCTTTCCTTTGGGGGGAGCTGTTTTTT. Translation: CASSPKQAMRSSPFLWGELFF.

This clonotype has ten or more counts. The chain joins TRBV24-1 to TRBJ2-5; D is unresolved. V was clipped by 1 base and J by 3 bases, with 11 bases between them. The CDR3 is made up of 15 amino acids. Germline loops: CDR1 KGHDR, CDR2 SFDVKD. The CDR3, as DNA: TGTGCCACCAGTGATTTAAGGACGGGTAAAGAGACCCAGTACTTC. It translates to CATSDLRTGKETQYF.

Many counts were recorded for this clonotype. This chain uses TRBV20-1 with TRBJ2-4; D not resolved. The CDR3 consists of 15 residues. V was clipped by 1 base and J by 0 bases, with 10 bases between them. Germline CDR1 is DFQATT and CDR2 is SNEGSKA (reference sequence). As DNA, the CDR3 is TGCAGTGCTAGAGGCGCGAATCTAGCCAAAAACATTCAGTACTTC. Its protein product is CSARGANLAKNIQYF.

In its sample, this clonotype was seen many times. The V call is TRBV5-1, the J call TRBJ2-1, with unresolved D. The CDR3 is 13 amino acids. The germline V gene encodes CDR1 SGHRS and CDR2 YFSETQ. The V gene lost 2 bases and the J gene lost 6 bases, with 9 bases spanning the gap. The CDR3 sequence is CASSFRSVNEQFF. The CDR3 DNA reads as TGCGCCAGCAGCTTTCGGAGTGTCAATGAGCAGTTCTTC.

The V and J genes are TRBV7-9 and TRBJ1-1; D gene unclear. Trimming removed 4 bases at V and 4 bases at J, with 16 bases between. The germline V gene encodes CDR1 SEHNR and CDR2 FQNEAQ (reference sequence). The CDR3 sequence is 15 residues long. CDR3 in amino acids: CASSSRFGVVTEAFF. The CDR3 DNA reads as TGTGCCAGCAGCTCCCGGTTTGGGGTGGTCACTGAAGCTTTCTTT.

This clonotype was detected many times. This chain links TRBV29-1 with TRBJ2-1; TRBD1 agrees at 8 bases. The CDR3 length is 16 residues. V shed 7 bases, J shed 0 bases, and the junction held 11 bases outside the gene matches. CDR1 and CDR2 from the germline V gene are SQVTM and ANQGSEA. The DNA for the CDR3 is TGCAGCGGGAGGACAGGGAGTGTTGGCTCCTACAATGAGCAGTTCTTC. Its protein is CSGRTGSVGSYNEQFF.

This clonotype was recorded many times. In nucleotides, the CDR3 is TGCGCCAGCAGCTTAGTTCAGGGGCTTCAAGAGACCCAGTACTTC. It yields the protein CASSLVQGLQETQYF. The rearrangement uses TRBV5-1 and TRBJ2-5; the D gene is possibly TRBD1 (6 bases). The V and J ends lost 2 bases and 2 bases respectively, with 13 bases between them. The CDR3 covers 15 residues. CDR1 and CDR2 (germline): SGHRS, YFSETQ.

This clonotype came up many times. This chain joins TRBV13 and TRBJ2-1, with 7 bases lining up with TRBD2. Losses at the gene ends were 2 bases for V and 0 bases for J; bases not matched to a gene: 1. Per germline, CDR1 PRHDT and CDR2 FYEKMQ (reference sequence). CDR3 length equals 15 residues. CDR3 DNA sequence: TGTGCCAGCAGCTTACGGGGGGTCTCCTACAATGAGCAGTTCTTC. It specifies CASSLRGVSYNEQFF.

This clonotype was observed many times. The V and J genes are TRBV7-2 and TRBJ1-4; D possibly corresponds to TRBD1 (5 bases). Trimming cost V 1 base and J 14 bases, with 14 bases left between them. The CDR3 totals 13 residues. Per germline, CDR1 SGHTA and CDR2 FQGNSA. The CDR3 DNA is TGTGCCAGCAGCTTAGGCGGGGGAATGTATCTGTTTTTT. Protein sequence: CASSLGGGMYLFF. Looking up the rest from reference TRBV7-2 and TRBJ1-4 gives the full variable domain: GAGVSQSPSNKVTEKGKDVELRCDPISGHTALYWYRQSLGQGLEFLIYFQGNSAPDKSGLPSDRFSAERTGGSVSTLTIQRTQQEDSAVYLCASSLGGGMYLFFGSGTQLSVL.

This clonotype occurred a few times. This sequence joins TRBV9 and TRBJ2-7; 7 nucleotides match TRBD1. This CDR3 contains 14 residues. Germline V gene sequence: CDR1 SGDLS, CDR2 YYNGEE. The V and J ends lost 2 bases and 5 bases, in that order; junction bases with no gene match: 7. As DNA, the CDR3 is TGTGCCAGCAGCGTGGGACAGCCCAAGAACGAGCAGTACTTC. It is translated as CASSVGQPKNEQYF.

The chain uses TRBV5-1 and TRBJ2-7, with 14 nucleotides matching TRBD2. The CDR3 spans 20 residues. The ends lost 0 bases at V and 4 bases at J; junction bases unmatched: 15. Looked up from germline, CDR1 is SGHRS and CDR2 is YFSETQ. CDR3 nucleotides: TGCGCCAGCAGCTTGGGACGGACTAGCGGGAGGCGATCCGATTGGTACGAGCAGTACTTC. Translating gives CASSLGRTSGRRSDWYEQYF.

This clonotype was seen repeatedly, ten times or more. This chain links TRBV10-3 with TRBJ2-3; 9 positions match TRBD2. Unmatched junction bases numbered 5, after V lost 4 bases and J lost 6 bases. Germline CDR1 and CDR2: ENHRY and SYGVKD. This CDR3 region has 14 residues. DNA for the CDR3: TGTGCCATCAGTGGGAACGGACTAGCGGATACGCAGTATTTT. Amino acids: CAISGNGLADTQYF.